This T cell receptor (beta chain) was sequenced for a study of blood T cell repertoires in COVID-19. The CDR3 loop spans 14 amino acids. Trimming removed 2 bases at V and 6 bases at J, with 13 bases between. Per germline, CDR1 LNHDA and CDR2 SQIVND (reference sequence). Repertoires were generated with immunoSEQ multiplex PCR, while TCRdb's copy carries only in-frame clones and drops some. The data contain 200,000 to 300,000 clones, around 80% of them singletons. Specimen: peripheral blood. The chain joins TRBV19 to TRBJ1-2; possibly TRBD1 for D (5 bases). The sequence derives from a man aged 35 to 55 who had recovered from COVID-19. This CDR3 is CASSIYETADGYTF. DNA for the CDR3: TGTGCCAGTAGTATATACGAGACAGCTGATGGCTACACCTTC.